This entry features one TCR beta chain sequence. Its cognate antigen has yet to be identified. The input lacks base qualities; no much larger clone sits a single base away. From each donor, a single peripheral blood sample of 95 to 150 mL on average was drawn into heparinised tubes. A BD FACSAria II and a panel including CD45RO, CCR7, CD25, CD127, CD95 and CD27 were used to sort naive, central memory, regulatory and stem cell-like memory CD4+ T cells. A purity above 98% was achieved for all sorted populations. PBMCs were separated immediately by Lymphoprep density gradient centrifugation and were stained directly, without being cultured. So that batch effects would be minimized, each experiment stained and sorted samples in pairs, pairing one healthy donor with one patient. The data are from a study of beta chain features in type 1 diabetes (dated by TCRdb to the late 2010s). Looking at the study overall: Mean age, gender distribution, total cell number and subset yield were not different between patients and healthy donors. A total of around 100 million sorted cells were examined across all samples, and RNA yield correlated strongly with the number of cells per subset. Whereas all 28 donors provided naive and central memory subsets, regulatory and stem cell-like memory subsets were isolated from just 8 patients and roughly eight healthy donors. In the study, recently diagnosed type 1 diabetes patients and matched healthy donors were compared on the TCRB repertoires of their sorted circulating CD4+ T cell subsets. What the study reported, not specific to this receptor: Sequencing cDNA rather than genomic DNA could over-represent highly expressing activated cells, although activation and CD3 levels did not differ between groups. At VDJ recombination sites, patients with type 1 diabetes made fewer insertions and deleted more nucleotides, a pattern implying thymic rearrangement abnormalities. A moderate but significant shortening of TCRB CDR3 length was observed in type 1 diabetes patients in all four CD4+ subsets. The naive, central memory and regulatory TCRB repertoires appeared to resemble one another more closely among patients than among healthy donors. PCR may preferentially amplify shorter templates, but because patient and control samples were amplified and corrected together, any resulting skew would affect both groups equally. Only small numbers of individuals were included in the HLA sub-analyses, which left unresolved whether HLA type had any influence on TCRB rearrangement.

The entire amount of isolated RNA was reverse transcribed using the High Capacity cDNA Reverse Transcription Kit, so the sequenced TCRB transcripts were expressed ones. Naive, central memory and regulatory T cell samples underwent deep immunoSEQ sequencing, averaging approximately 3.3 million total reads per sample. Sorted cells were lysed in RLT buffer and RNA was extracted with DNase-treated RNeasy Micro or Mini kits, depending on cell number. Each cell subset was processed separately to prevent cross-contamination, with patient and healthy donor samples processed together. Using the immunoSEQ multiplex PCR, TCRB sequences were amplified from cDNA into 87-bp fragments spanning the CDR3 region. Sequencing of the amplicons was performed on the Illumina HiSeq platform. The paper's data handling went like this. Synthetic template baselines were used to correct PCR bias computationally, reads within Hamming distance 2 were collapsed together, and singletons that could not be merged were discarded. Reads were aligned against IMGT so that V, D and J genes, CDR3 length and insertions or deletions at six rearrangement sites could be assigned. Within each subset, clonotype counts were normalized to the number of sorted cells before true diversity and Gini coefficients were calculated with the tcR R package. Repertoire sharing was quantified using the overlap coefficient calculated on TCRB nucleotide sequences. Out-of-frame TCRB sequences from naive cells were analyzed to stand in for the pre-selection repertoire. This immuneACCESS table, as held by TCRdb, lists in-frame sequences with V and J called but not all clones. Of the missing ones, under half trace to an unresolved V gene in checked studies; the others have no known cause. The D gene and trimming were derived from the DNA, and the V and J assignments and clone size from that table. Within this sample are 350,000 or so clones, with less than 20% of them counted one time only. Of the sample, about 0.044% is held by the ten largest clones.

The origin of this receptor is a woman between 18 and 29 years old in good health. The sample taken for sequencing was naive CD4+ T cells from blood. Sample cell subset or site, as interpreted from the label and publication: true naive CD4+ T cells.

The bases are TGCGCCAGCCGAATGGGGGCAGGGTTCGACGAGCAGTACTTC. Its translation reads: CASRMGAGFDEQYF. The rearranged segments are TRBV5-1 and TRBJ2-7; TRBD1 is a weak D gene call, 6 bases matching. The CDR3 runs 14 residues from the cysteine to the phenylalanine. Only the CDR3 portion is preserved as DNA: 42 bases, with reading frame beginning at the first base. From a lookup of the germline V gene, CDR1 and CDR2 are SGHRS and YFSETQ. The trim is 7 bases for V and 5 bases for J, with a gap of 19 bases between the germline ends.